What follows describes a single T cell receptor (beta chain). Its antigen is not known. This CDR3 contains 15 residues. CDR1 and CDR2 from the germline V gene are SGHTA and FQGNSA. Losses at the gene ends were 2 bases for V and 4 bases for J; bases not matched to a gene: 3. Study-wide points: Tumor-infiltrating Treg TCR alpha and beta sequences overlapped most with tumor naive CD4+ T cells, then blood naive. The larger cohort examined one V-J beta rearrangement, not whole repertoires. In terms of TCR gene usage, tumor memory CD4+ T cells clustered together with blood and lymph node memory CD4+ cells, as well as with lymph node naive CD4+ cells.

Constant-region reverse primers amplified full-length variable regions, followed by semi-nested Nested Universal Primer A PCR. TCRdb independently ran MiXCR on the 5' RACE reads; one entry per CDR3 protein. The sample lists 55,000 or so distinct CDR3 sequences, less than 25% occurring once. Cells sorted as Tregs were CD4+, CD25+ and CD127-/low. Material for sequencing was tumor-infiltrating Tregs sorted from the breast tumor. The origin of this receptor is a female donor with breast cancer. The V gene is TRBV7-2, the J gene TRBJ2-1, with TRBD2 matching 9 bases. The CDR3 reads CASSLPLAGYNEQFF. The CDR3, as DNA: TGTGCCAGCAGCTTACCGCTAGCGGGGTACAATGAGCAGTTCTTC.